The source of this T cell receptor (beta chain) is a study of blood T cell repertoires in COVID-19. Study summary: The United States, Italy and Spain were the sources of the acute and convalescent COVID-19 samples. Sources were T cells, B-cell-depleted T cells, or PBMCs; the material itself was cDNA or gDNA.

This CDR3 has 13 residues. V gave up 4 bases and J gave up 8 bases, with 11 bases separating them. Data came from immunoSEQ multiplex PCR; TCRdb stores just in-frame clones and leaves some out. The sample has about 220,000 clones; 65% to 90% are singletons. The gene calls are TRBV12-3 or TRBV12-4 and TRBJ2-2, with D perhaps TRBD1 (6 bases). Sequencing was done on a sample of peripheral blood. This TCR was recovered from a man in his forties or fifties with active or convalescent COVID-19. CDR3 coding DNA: TGTGCCAGCAGTTCGAGAAGGGGGGGGGAGCTGTTTTTT. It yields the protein CASSSRRGGELFF.